This TCR beta chain was captured in a study of CD8+ T cells in alopecia areata (dated by TCRdb to the late 2010s). With regard to the full study: Treated patients were enrolled in an open-label pilot trial of oral tofacitinib, 5 to 10 mg twice daily, for moderate-to-severe alopecia areata. TCRbeta CDR3 regions were amplified by immunoSEQ multiplex PCR with 35 Vbeta forward and 13 Jbeta reverse primers. Biopsies were taken from tofacitinib-treated patients at baseline and again at 4 and 24 weeks into treatment, and several of those patients also had a later scalp biopsy. The RNA source kit depended on sample type: the PAXgene miRNA kit for fixed scalp, the miRNeasy kit for PBMCs, and the RNeasy kit for mouse skin. High-throughput TCRbeta sequencing was used to examine T cell clonal expansion in alopecia areata in both the C3H/HeJ mouse model and human patients. Tofacitinib was given for 6 to 18 months, followed by 6 months of follow-up off drug to assess delayed response and recurrence. Scalp tissue and sorted CD4+ and CD8+ peripheral blood T cells from patchy and totalis/universalis alopecia areata patients and from healthy controls were covered by human TCRbeta sequencing. Scalp clonality was compared across normal scalp (n=4), patchy alopecia areata scalp (n=8), and alopecia totalis/universalis scalp (n=8).

CDR1 and CDR2, looked up from the germline V gene, are SGHRS and YFSETQ. V is clipped by 1 base and J by 2 bases, and the sequence between their germline boundaries is 3 bases long. The CDR3 goes from the cysteine to the phenylalanine over 12 residues. The kept DNA is CDR3 alone, 36 bases in frame from the first base. This clone has just a few counts. Its binding antigen is unknown. Per-base qualities were not stored, and no clone one base away is much larger. Overall study results and their limits: Shared TCR sequences between patients were less evident than in mice, which may be partly attributable to HLA diversity in the patient population. Compared with normal scalp, lesional scalp, particularly in alopecia totalis/universalis, had higher clonality and more expanded CD8+ clones, which suggests antigenic drive. Resident alphabeta T cells in normal human skin are also sequenced, complicating scalp TCR repertoire analysis, unlike mouse skin dominated by gammadelta T cells.

This specimen's time point label, per the study, means: baseline before oral tofacitinib. From alopecia areata patients, peripheral blood was collected along with lesional scalp punch biopsies. PBMCs were isolated by density centrifugation and stained for CD3, CD4 and CD8, after which CD4+ and CD8+ T cells were sorted on a FACSAria. The library came from the immunoSEQ multiplex PCR assay. RNA was extracted from all samples and reverse transcribed into cDNA, which served as template for TCR sequencing. First-strand cDNA was synthesized using SuperScript III with a 2:1 mix of oligo-dT and random hexamers. A synthetic immune receptor repertoire was used to gauge amplification bias, and whatever bias remained was removed computationally. On the authors' methods: Raw reads were preprocessed to remove errors, and CDR3 was defined according to IMGT conventions as the region from the conserved cysteine to phenylalanine. Clonality was calculated as 1 minus Shannon entropy normalized by log2 of the number of productive unique TCRs. Whether each scalp clone was CD4 or CD8 was inferred by checking scalp TCRbeta sequences against the CD4 and CD8 repertoires from sorted blood. Held by TCRdb, this immuneACCESS table contains in-frame sequences only and omits some clones. Under half of the omission traces to an unresolved V gene where checked; the cause of the rest is unknown. That table gives V, J and clone size, and the DNA gave D and trimming. This sample holds 220,000 or so clones; about 60% were observed only once. The ten largest clones represent around 0.44% of the sample.

The source was CD4+ T cells sorted from blood, collected at week 0. The chain is made from TRBV5-1 and TRBJ1-1; too little of a D gene remains to name it. This TCR came from a human donor with alopecia areata. The CDR3 reads CASSLINTEAFF. The nucleotide sequence is given as TGCGCCAGCAGCTTGATAAACACTGAAGCTTTCTTT.